This T cell receptor beta chain appears in the sequencing data of a study of shared clonotypes between healthy human individuals (TCRdb year 2020). Background on the whole study: The cohort comprised a couple of women and a few men aged 18 to 49 years. Different laboratories and diverse techniques were used to prepare libraries and sequence TCR repertoires, to increase sequencing depth and limit assay-specific biases. Between about 0.85 and 8.9 billion PBMCs per donor were obtained by leukapheresis. Blood TCR repertoires of about five healthy adults were deeply sequenced to estimate repertoire size and the extent of clonotype sharing between individuals. What the research found in general, with its limitations: Because the study included only a small number of donors, the genetic and exposure-history diversity represented was limited. Sampling was restricted to blood, and TCR repertoires in tissue are likely to differ from TCR repertoires in blood. Pairwise subsampling led to the expectation that sequencing depth would affect the degree of clonotype sharing among donors.

This clone has more than one count but fewer than ten. What antigen it recognizes has not been identified. No clone much larger than this one lies a single base away; base qualities are absent. Healthy HIV-negative adults with no recently reported acute infections or vaccinations were included as donors. Every donor was a Caucasian adult living in Nashville, Tennessee, USA. For unsorted samples, 85 million to 100 million PBMCs were counted, and genomic DNA was extracted using the QIAamp DNA Blood Mini kit. After blood collection by leukapheresis, PBMCs were isolated using Ficoll-Histopaque density gradient centrifugation and then cryopreserved in the vapor phase of liquid nitrogen. Using the deep immunoSEQ assay, TCR CDR3 regions were amplified from genomic DNA by multiplex PCR. Extracted genomic DNA from each cell subset was spread evenly across all wells of several immunoSEQ 96-well plates, with each plate serving as a replicate. For unsorted PBMC, around 290 ng of genomic DNA, equivalent to around 30,000 T cell genomes, went into each replicate PCR. Ten immunoSEQ deep assay plates were used to sequence unsorted PBMC genomic DNA. Purified libraries were measured with a Qubit 3.0 fluorometer, size-checked on a Bioanalyzer 2100, and measured again with the KAPA Library Quantification kit. Each immunoSEQ 96-well plate was sequenced on its own single-read 150-cycle Illumina NextSeq 550 flow cell. The authors' analysis ran thus. Because only junctional sequences without quality scores were contained in the immunoSEQ output, filtering matching that applied to full-length reads could not be performed. To assign V/J genes and CDR3, sequences were annotated against IMGT germline references using PyIR, a Python wrapper for IgBLAST v1.9. Reads with weak V/J assignments (E-value above 1e-6), missing CDR3, stop codons, out-of-frame junctions, or ambiguous translated residues were removed. V3J clonotypes were defined as sequences sharing an identical inferred V gene, J gene, and CDR3 amino acid sequence. Percentage overlap between repertoires was calculated by dividing the number of shared unique clonotypes by the size of the smaller repertoire. RTK rarefaction, the Chao1 estimator, and Recon v2.1 estimates of unobserved clonotypes were used to assess repertoire richness. Held by TCRdb, this immuneACCESS table contains in-frame sequences only and omits some clones. Under half of the omission traces to an unresolved V gene where checked; the cause of the rest is unknown. That table is the source of V, J and clone size, and D and trimming were worked out from the DNA. Recorded for this sample are about 450,000 clones; 79% of them occurred a single time. The ten largest clones add up to over 9.5% of the sample.

What was sequenced was PBMCs. This sequence was found in a woman aged 40 to 50 in good health. Some clones in this sample may be carry-over from other donors' samples.

CDR3 protein: CASSLARTGENEKLFF. The nucleotide sequence is given as TGTGCCAGCAGCTTAGCCCGGACAGGCGAGAATGAAAAACTGTTTTTT. The chain is encoded by TRBV7-9 joined to TRBJ1-4; 7 bases in the junction line up with TRBD1. V trim: 0 bases; J trim: 5 bases; unmatched bases: 6. The germline V gene (reference sequence) gives CDR1 as SEHNR and CDR2 as FQNEAQ. The CDR3 holds 16 amino acids from the cysteine to the phenylalanine. Only the CDR3 region is kept as DNA, spanning 48 bases read in frame from base 1.